This TCR beta chain was identified in a study of control samples from healthy donors and cancer patients. Sequencing was performed with immunoSEQ multiplex PCR; in TCRdb, only in-frame clones are kept and a portion is missing. There are approximately 100,000 clones in the sample; around 80% occur only once, and about 2% lies in the top ten. The CDR3 runs to 16 residues. Germline loops: CDR1 LGHDT, CDR2 YNNKEL (reference sequence). V gave up 0 bases and J gave up 2 bases; unmatched junction bases: 3. The rearrangement links TRBV3-1 (or the pseudogene TRBV3-2) to TRBJ2-2, with 7 positions matching TRBD1. The receptor's source is a man aged 60 to 75 in good health. The material sequenced was blood. CDR3 in amino acids: CASSQDRGRNTGELFF. The CDR3 bases are TGTGCCAGCAGCCAAGACAGGGGGAGAAACACCGGGGAGCTGTTTTTT.